The 27 T cell receptor beta chains listed next were all sequenced from one sample in a study of cytomegalovirus exposure and HLA in healthy donors. The PCR contained 60 Vbeta and 13 Jbeta primers. Clones were read by immunoSEQ multiplex PCR, and TCRdb kept only the in-frame ones, dropping some. The profile shows about 140,000 clones, 80% of them singletons. The sequencing input was PBMCs. These receptors came from a man aged 35-49 years in good health and CMV-seronegative.

V usage is TRBV6-9 and J usage is TRBJ1-5; TRBD1 matches 7 bases. V trimming: 4 bases; J trimming: 7 bases; junction bases outside the gene matches: 10. This CDR3 region has 15 residues. From germline, CDR1 is MNHGY and CDR2 SVAAGI. The CDR3 sequence is CASSFAGQSEQPQHF. The CDR3 region has the DNA TGTGCCAGCAGTTTCGCGGGACAGAGTGAGCAGCCCCAGCATTTT.

This clone has a handful of counts. The chain combines TRBV7-3 with TRBJ2-2, with TRBD1 as a possible D gene (5 bases). V was clipped by 3 bases and J by 4 bases, with 9 bases between them. There are 14 residues in the CDR3. Germline CDR1 is SGHTA and CDR2 is FQGTGA. CDR3 DNA sequence: TGTGCCAGCAGCTTGACAGCCGGCACCGGGGAGCTGTTTTTT. It yields the protein CASSLTAGTGELFF.

The chain uses TRBV11-2 and TRBJ2-2; a weak D match, TRBD2 (5 bases). The CDR3 is made up of 16 amino acids. The ends were cut back, 1 base at V and 8 bases at J, with 17 bases in the middle. The germline V gene has CDR1 SGHAT and CDR2 FQNNGV. CDR3 region: CASSLVASLPGGELFF. The CDR3 DNA sequence: TGTGCCAGCAGCTTAGTAGCGTCGTTACCGGGGGGGGAGCTGTTTTTT. Combining the CDR3 with reference TRBV11-2 and TRBJ2-2 gives the whole variable domain EAGVAQSPRYKIIEKRQSVAFWCNPISGHATLYWYQQILGQGPKLLIQFQNNGVVDDSQLPKDRFSAERLKGVDSTLKIQPAKLEDSAVYLCASSLVASLPGGELFFGEGSRLTVL.

This clone was picked up many times. The chain has TRBV18 and TRBJ2-7; 8 nucleotides match TRBD1. The junction had 5 bases not matched to a gene; V was cut back by 4 bases and J by 3 bases. CDR3 length equals 14 residues. The germline gives CDR1 KGHSH, CDR2 LQKENI. The DNA of the CDR3 is TGTGCCAGCTCACTACGGACAGGGAGCTACGAGCAGTACTTC. As protein: CASSLRTGSYEQYF.

J is TRBJ2-3 and V is TRBV11-2, with D possibly TRBD2 on 7 matching bases. Germline CDR1 SGHAT, CDR2 FQNNGV. The length of the CDR3 is 13 residues. The ends were cut back, 10 bases at V and 5 bases at J, with 16 bases in the middle. The CDR3 bases are TGTGCCACCTCGGGGGGCACGGAAGATACGCAGTATTTT. Protein: CATSGGTEDTQYF. The full variable domain, in which reference TRBV11-2 and TRBJ2-3 provide the parts outside the CDR3, is EAGVAQSPRYKIIEKRQSVAFWCNPISGHATLYWYQQILGQGPKLLIQFQNNGVVDDSQLPKDRFSAERLKGVDSTLKIQPAKLEDSAVYLCATSGGTEDTQYFGPGTRLTVL.

V is TRBV7-9 and J is TRBJ2-7; TRBD1 matches 9 bases. Looked up from germline, CDR1 is SEHNR and CDR2 is FQNEAQ (reference sequence). V dropped 1 base and J dropped 3; count of bases not matched to a gene: 1. This CDR3 contains 14 residues. The CDR3 spells CASSLGTGVYEQYF. CDR3 nucleotide sequence: TGTGCCAGCAGCTTAGGGACAGGGGTCTACGAGCAGTACTTC.

The chain couples TRBV6-1 to TRBJ2-5; maybe TRBD2 (5 bases). The CDR3 is 17 amino acids. V was clipped by 2 bases and J by 5 bases, with 21 bases between them. Looked up from germline, CDR1 is MNHNS and CDR2 is SASEGT. The chain's CDR3 is CASSENGPGSVGETQYF. The CDR3 DNA follows: TGTGCCAGCAGTGAAAATGGGCCGGGGTCTGTCGGGGAGACCCAGTACTTC.

This chain connects TRBV10-3 to TRBJ2-7; 12 bases map to TRBD1. The CDR3 sequence is 15 residues long. V shed 3 bases and J 4 bases; nucleotides not matched to a gene: 4. CDR1 is ENHRY, CDR2 SYGVKD, per germline. The CDR3 reads CAISDGTGGIYEQYF. The CDR3 DNA reads as TGTGCCATCAGTGATGGGACAGGGGGCATTTACGAGCAGTACTTC.

This rearrangement joins TRBV6-1 to TRBJ2-2; 9 bases line up with TRBD2. The CDR3 is 15 amino acids. Germline assignment: CDR1 MNHNS and CDR2 SASEGT. The ends lost 6 bases at V and 0 bases at J; junction bases unmatched: 2. The CDR3 sequence: CASRAGGANTGELFF. The CDR3 DNA reads as TGTGCCAGCAGAGCGGGGGGCGCGAACACCGGGGAGCTGTTTTTT.

Concerning this clone itself: An end of the junction does not agree with germline; a read error may underlie this. V usage is TRBV7-7 and J usage is TRBJ2-3; TRBD2 might be the D (7 bases). CDR3 length: 15 residues. Germline CDR1 SSHAT, CDR2 FNYEAQ (reference sequence). The CDR3 DNA sequence: TGTGCTAGCAGCTTAGGGGGGGGCCTCTCAGATACGCAGTATTTT. It encodes CASSLGGGLSDTQYF.

The chain is built from TRBV5-1 and TRBJ1-1, with D possibly TRBD1 on 5 matching bases. The CDR3 extends over 14 amino acids. V lost 0 bases and J 4 bases, leaving 10 bases between the germline ends. Germline CDR1 and CDR2: SGHRS and YFSETQ. The CDR3 coding sequence is TGCGCCAGCAGCTTGGGGATGGGGCGCACTGAAGCTTTCTTT. Translating gives CASSLGMGRTEAFF.

V and J are TRBV6-1 and TRBJ2-3; 7 bases match TRBD2. The CDR3 covers 15 residues. V gave up 9 bases and J gave up 6 bases; unmatched junction bases: 15. The germline V gene encodes CDR1 MNHNS and CDR2 SASEGT. CDR3 sequence: CASELQRGGADTQYF. CDR3 bases: TGTGCCAGTGAACTCCAGCGGGGCGGAGCTGATACGCAGTATTTT.

V and J are TRBV18 and TRBJ1-4, with 7 positions matching TRBD1. Unmatched junction bases numbered 5, after V lost 1 base and J lost 3 bases. The germline CDR1 and CDR2 sequences are KGHSH and LQKENI. The CDR3 loop spans 16 amino acids. In DNA, the CDR3 is TGTGCCAGCTCACCACGGACAGGCTACTCTAATGAAAAACTGTTTTTT. This encodes CASSPRTGYSNEKLFF. The entire variable domain, with the rest obtained from reference TRBV18 and TRBJ1-4, is as follows: NAGVMQNPRHLVRRRGQEARLRCSPMKGHSHVYWYRQLPEEGLKFMVYLQKENIIDESGMPKERFSAEFPKEGPSILRIQQVVRGDSAAYFCASSPRTGYSNEKLFFGSGTQLSVL.

The chain carries TRBV11-3 and TRBJ2-3, with 10 bases lining up with TRBD2. Germline V gives CDR1 SGHNT, CDR2 YENEEA. This CDR3 has 15 residues. Trimming at V came to 5 bases and at J to 6 bases, leaving 8 bases not matched to a gene. CDR3 sequence: CASSPGAGGRDTQYF. The CDR3 DNA reads as TGTGCCAGCAGCCCGGGAGCGGGGGGGCGGGATACGCAGTATTTT.

V is TRBV5-4 and J is TRBJ1-6; D not resolved. The CDR3 length is 15 residues. V shed 0 bases and J shed 5 bases, with 9 bases lying between them. Germline V gives CDR1 SGHNT, CDR2 YYREEE (reference sequence). In DNA, the CDR3 is TGTGCCAGCAGCTTGGTGGGAGCCGATAATTCACCCCTCCACTTT. Its translation: CASSLVGADNSPLHF.

This clone has only a few counts. This chain's CDR3 is CASSLPSTGELFF. DNA for the CDR3: TGTGCCAGCAGCTTGCCTTCGACAGGGGAACTGTTTTTT. The rearrangement joins TRBV5-4 to TRBJ1-4, with 8 bases aligning to TRBD1. V lost 1 base and J lost 12; bases outside the gene matches: 5. Germline V CDR1 and CDR2: SGHNT, YYREEE (reference sequence). The CDR3 sequence is 13 residues long.

This clone is a singleton in its sample. V usage is TRBV27 and J usage is TRBJ2-2, with TRBD1 identical over 8 bases. J lost 2 bases, V lost 6 bases, and 20 bases had no gene match. The CDR3 contains 20 residues. CDR1 MNHEY and CDR2 SMNVEV come from the germline V gene (reference sequence). As DNA, the CDR3 is TGTGCCAGCAGCACTTTAAGGACAGGGACAGAGACCCGAAACACCGGGGAGCTGTTTTTT. Translated, it gives CASSTLRTGTETRNTGELFF.

This chain uses TRBV7-3 with TRBJ2-7, with TRBD1 matching 9 bases. After removal of 4 bases from V and 6 bases from J, the junction contained 4 bases not matched to a gene. Germline loops: CDR1 SGHTA, CDR2 FQGTGA. This CDR3 spans 13 amino acids. The CDR3 sequence: CASSWGTGSEQYF. Here the CDR3 DNA reads TGTGCCAGCAGCTGGGGGACAGGGAGCGAGCAGTACTTC.

The chain uses TRBV5-1 and TRBJ2-3; 12 bases align to TRBD2. Germline loops: CDR1 SGHRS, CDR2 YFSETQ. Unmatched junction bases numbered 7, after V lost 4 bases and J lost 4 bases. The CDR3 contains 16 residues. CDR3 amino acids: CASSGRLAGVPDTQYF. CDR3 sequence (DNA): TGCGCCAGCAGCGGCAGACTAGCGGGGGTCCCAGATACGCAGTATTTT.

This chain joins TRBV19 and TRBJ2-7; perhaps TRBD1 as D (5 bases). V gave up 5 bases and J gave up 4 bases, with 12 bases separating them. This CDR3 spans 13 amino acids. In germline, CDR1 is LNHDA, CDR2 SQIVND (reference sequence). DNA for the CDR3: TGTGCCAGTAGTCCCCGGACACATTACGAGCAGTACTTC. Protein: CASSPRTHYEQYF.

The J gene is TRBJ1-1, the V gene TRBV6-1; TRBD1 is a possible D gene (5 bases). Germline V gene sequence: CDR1 MNHNS, CDR2 SASEGT. Trimming cost V 7 bases and J 5 bases, with 11 bases left between them. The CDR3 has 12 residues. The CDR3 protein is CASMQGMTEAFF. The CDR3 region has the DNA TGTGCCAGCATGCAGGGAATGACTGAAGCTTTCTTT.

J is TRBJ1-1 and V is TRBV30; D remains ambiguous. V shed 5 bases and J shed 6 bases, with 16 bases lying between them. This CDR3 spans 13 amino acids. Germline V lookup: CDR1 GTSNPN, CDR2 SVGIG (reference sequence). CDR3 loop: CAWVPNGRAEAFF. The CDR3 DNA reads as TGTGCCTGGGTCCCCAACGGGCGGGCTGAAGCTTTCTTT.

The J gene is TRBJ1-1, the V gene TRBV21-1. TRBV21-1 corresponds to a pseudogene. This CDR3 has 13 amino acids. CDR3 residues: CASSPVRGAEAFF. In nucleotides, the CDR3 is TGTGCCAGCAGCCCGGTGCGAGGTGCTGAAGCTTTCTTT.

The chain joins TRBV9 to TRBJ2-6; TRBD1 matches at 9 bases. The CDR3 has 17 amino acids. Germline V gene sequence: CDR1 SGDLS, CDR2 YYNGEE. J was trimmed by 1 base and V by 4 bases; bases with no gene match: 6. CDR3 DNA: TGTGCCAGCAGCTTCCCCGGGACAGGGTCTGGGGCCAACGTCCTGACTTTC. Protein: CASSFPGTGSGANVLTF.

This chain connects TRBV6-5 to TRBJ2-7; no clear D gene. V lost 0 bases and J lost 3, with 9 bases in between. CDR3 length: 14 amino acids. The germline V gene has CDR1 MNHEY and CDR2 SVGAGI. CDR3: CASSYSNRYYEQYF. Written as DNA, the CDR3 is TGTGCCAGCAGTTACTCGAACAGATACTACGAGCAGTACTTC.

V usage is TRBV25-1 and J usage is TRBJ2-2; 7 positions match TRBD2. CDR3 size: 14 residues. Germline lookup yields CDR1 MGHDK and CDR2 SYGVNS. J was trimmed by 6 bases and V by 6 bases; bases with no gene match: 7. The CDR3 nucleotides are TGTGCCAGCAGATCGGGGGGAACGGCCGGGGAGCTGTTTTTT. Protein sequence: CASRSGGTAGELFF.

The rearrangement uses TRBV28 and TRBJ2-5; TRBD2 matches 8 bases. The CDR3 is 15 amino acids. The V gene's germline CDR1 is MDHEN and CDR2 SYDVKM. With V trimmed by 1 base and J by 3 bases, 4 bases remained unmatched. The CDR3 region is CASSLYAGGKETQYF. The CDR3 coding sequence is TGTGCCAGCAGTTTATATGCGGGGGGAAAAGAGACCCAGTACTTC.